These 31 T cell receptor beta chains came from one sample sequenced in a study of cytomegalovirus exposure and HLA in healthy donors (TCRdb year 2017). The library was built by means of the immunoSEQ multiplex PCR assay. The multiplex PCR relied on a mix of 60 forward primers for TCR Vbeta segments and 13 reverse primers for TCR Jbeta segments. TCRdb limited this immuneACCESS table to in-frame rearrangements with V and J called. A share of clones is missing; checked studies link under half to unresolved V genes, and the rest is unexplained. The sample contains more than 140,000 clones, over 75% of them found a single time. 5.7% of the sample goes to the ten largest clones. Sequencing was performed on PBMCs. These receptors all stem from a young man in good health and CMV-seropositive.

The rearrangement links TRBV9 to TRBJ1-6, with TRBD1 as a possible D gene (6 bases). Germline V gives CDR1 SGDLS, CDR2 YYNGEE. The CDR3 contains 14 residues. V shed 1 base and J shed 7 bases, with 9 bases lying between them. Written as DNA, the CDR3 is TGTGCCAGCAGCGTAACAGGGTCCAATTCACCCCTCCACTTT. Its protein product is CASSVTGSNSPLHF.

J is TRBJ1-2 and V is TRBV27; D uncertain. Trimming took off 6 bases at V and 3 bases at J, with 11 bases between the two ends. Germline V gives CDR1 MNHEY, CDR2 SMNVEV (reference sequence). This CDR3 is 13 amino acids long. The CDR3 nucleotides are TGTGCCAGCAGAAACTCCCGGTACTATGGCTACACCTTC. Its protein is CASRNSRYYGYTF.

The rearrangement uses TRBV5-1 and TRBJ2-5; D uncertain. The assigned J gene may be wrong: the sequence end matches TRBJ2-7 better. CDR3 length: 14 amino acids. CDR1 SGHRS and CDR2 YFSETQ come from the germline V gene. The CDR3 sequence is CASSLVAPSYEQYF. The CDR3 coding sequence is TGCGCCAGCAGCTTGGTAGCCCCCTCCTACGAGCAGTACTTC.

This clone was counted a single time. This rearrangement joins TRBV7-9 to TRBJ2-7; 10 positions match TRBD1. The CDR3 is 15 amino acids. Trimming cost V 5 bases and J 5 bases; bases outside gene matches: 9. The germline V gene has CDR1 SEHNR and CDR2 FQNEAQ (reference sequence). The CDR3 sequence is CASSAGQGDRHEQYF. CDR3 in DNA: TGTGCCAGCAGCGCTGGACAGGGGGACCGGCACGAGCAGTACTTC.

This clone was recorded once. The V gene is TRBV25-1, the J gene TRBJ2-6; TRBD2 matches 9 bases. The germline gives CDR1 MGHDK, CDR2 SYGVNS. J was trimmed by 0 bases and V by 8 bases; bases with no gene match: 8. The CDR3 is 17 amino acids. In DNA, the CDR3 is TGTGCCAGCTTACCGGGACTAGCAGACTCTGGGGCCAACGTCCTGACTTTC. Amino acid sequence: CASLPGLADSGANVLTF.

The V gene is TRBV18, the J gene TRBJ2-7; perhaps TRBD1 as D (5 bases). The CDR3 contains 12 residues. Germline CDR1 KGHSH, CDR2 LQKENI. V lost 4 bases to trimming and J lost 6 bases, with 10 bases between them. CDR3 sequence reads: CASSLTGSEQYF. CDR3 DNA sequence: TGTGCCAGCTCACTCACAGGTTCCGAGCAGTACTTC. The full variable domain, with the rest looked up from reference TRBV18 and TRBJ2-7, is NAGVMQNPRHLVRRRGQEARLRCSPMKGHSHVYWYRQLPEEGLKFMVYLQKENIIDESGMPKERFSAEFPKEGPSILRIQQVVRGDSAAYFCASSLTGSEQYFGPGTRLTVT.

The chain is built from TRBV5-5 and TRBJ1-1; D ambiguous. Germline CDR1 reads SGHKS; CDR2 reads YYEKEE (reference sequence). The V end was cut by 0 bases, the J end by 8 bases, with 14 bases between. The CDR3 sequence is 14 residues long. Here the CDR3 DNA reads TGTGCCAGCAGCTTGGGACCCGACTCTCGGGAAGCTTTCTTT. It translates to CASSLGPDSREAFF.

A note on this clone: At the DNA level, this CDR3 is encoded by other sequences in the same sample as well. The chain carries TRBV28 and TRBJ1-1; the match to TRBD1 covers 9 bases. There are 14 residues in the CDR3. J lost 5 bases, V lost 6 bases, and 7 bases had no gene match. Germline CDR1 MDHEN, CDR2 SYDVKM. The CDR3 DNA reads TGTGCCAGCAGCCCGGGACAGGGATGGACTGAAGCTTTCTTT. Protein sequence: CASSPGQGWTEAFF.

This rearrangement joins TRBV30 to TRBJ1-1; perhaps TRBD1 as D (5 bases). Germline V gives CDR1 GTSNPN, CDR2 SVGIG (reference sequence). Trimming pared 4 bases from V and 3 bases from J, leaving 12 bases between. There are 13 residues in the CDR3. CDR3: CAWTIMGHTEAFF. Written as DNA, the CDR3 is TGTGCCTGGACCATCATGGGGCACACTGAAGCTTTCTTT.

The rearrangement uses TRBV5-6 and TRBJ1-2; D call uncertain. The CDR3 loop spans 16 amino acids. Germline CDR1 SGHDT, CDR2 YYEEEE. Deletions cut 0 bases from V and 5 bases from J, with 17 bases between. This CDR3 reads CASSLGEVPILYGYTF. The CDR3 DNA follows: TGTGCCAGCAGCTTGGGAGAGGTCCCCATTTTGTATGGCTACACCTTC.

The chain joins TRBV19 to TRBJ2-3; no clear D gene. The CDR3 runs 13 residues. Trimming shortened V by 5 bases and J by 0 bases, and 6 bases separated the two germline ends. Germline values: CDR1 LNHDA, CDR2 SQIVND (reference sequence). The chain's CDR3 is CASSAKSTDTQYF. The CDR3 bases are TGTGCCAGTAGTGCTAAGAGCACAGATACGCAGTATTTT.

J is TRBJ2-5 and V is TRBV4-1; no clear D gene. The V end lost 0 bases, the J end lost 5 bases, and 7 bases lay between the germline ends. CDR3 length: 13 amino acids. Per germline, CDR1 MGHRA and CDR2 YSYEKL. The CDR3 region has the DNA TGCGCCAGCAGCCAAGATATGGAGGAGACCCAGTACTTC. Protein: CASSQDMEETQYF.

Here the CDR3 DNA reads TGTGCCAGCAGCTTAGCGTCGGGGTCAGGCTACGAGCAGTACTTC. This codes for CASSLASGSGYEQYF. The chain has TRBV7-6 and TRBJ2-7; weak D call: TRBD2 (5 bases). V lost 0 bases and J 3 bases, leaving 12 bases between the germline ends. The length of the CDR3 is 15 residues. Germline V CDR1 and CDR2: SGHVS, FNYEAQ.

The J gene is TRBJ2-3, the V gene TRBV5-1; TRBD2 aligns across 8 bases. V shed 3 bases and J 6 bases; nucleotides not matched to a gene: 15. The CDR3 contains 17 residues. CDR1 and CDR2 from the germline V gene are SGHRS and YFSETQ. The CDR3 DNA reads TGCGCCAGCAGCTCATTTGTTTCAGCGGGAGTAGATGATACGCAGTATTTT. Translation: CASSSFVSAGVDDTQYF.

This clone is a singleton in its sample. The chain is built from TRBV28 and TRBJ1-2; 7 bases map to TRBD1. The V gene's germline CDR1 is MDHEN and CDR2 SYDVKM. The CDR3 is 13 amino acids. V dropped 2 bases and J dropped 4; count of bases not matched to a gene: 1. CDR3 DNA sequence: TGTGCCAGCAGTTTAACAGGGGCCTATGGCTACACCTTC. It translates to CASSLTGAYGYTF.

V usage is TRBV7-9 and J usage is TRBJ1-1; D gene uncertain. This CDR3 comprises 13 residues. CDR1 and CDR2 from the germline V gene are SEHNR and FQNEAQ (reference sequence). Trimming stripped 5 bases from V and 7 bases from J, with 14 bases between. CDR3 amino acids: CASSLENRDEAFF. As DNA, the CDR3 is TGTGCCAGCAGCCTAGAGAACAGAGATGAAGCTTTCTTT. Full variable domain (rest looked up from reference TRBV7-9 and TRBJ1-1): DTGVSQNPRHKITKRGQNVTFRCDPISEHNRLYWYRQTLGQGPEFLTYFQNEAQLEKSRLLSDRFSAERPKGSFSTLEIQRTEQGDSAMYLCASSLENRDEAFFGQGTRLTVV.

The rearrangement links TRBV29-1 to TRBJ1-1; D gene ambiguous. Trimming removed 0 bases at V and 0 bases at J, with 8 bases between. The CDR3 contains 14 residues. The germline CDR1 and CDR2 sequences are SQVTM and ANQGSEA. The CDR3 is CSVEESTLNTEAFF. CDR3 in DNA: TGCAGCGTTGAAGAGAGCACTCTGAACACTGAAGCTTTCTTT.

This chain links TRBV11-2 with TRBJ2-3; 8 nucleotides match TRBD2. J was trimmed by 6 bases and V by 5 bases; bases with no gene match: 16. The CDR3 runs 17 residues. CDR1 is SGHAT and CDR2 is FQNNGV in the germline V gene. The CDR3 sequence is CASSPAFGTRIVDTQYF. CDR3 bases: TGTGCCAGCAGCCCTGCCTTCGGGACTAGGATAGTGGATACGCAGTATTTT. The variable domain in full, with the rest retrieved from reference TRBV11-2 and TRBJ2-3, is EAGVAQSPRYKIIEKRQSVAFWCNPISGHATLYWYQQILGQGPKLLIQFQNNGVVDDSQLPKDRFSAERLKGVDSTLKIQPAKLEDSAVYLCASSPAFGTRIVDTQYFGPGTRLTVL.

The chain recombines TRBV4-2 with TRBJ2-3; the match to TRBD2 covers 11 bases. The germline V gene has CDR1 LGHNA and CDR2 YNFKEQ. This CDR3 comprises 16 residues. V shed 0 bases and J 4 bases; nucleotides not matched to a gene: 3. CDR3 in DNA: TGTGCCAGCAGCCAAGAGAATAGCGGGAGGGCAGATACGCAGTATTTT. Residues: CASSQENSGRADTQYF.

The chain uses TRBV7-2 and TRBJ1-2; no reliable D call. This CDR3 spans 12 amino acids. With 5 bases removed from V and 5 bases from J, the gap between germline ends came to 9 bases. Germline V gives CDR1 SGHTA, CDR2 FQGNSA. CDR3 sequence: CASSPRTYGYTF. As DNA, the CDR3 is TGTGCCAGCAGCCCCCGGACTTATGGCTACACCTTC.

The CDR3 reads CASSQDGAGDQPQHF. In nucleotides, the CDR3 is TGCGCCAGCAGCCAAGACGGGGCAGGGGATCAGCCCCAGCATTTT. The chain couples TRBV4-1 to TRBJ1-5, with D possibly TRBD1 on 6 matching bases. Germline assignment: CDR1 MGHRA and CDR2 YSYEKL. Between the trimmed V and J ends, which lost 0 bases and 5 bases, there was a span of 11 bases. This CDR3 comprises 15 residues.

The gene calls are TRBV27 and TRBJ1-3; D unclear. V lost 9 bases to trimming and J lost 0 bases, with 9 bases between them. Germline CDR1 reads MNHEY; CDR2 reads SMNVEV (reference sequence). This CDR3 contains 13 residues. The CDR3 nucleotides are TGTGCCAGTGGACTTCACTCTGGAAACACCATATATTTT. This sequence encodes CASGLHSGNTIYF.

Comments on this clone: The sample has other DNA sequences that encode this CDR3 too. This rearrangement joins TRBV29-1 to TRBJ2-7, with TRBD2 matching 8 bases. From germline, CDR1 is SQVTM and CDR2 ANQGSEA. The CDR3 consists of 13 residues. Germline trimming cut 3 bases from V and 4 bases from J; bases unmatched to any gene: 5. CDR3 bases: TGCAGCGTTGAGGACGGGAGGGGTTACGAGCAGTACTTC. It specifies CSVEDGRGYEQYF.

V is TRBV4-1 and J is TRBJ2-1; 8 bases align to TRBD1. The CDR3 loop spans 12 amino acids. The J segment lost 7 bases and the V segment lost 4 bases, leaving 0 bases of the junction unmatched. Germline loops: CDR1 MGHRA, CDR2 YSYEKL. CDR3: CASSRTGNEQFF. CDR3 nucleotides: TGCGCCAGCAGCCGGACAGGGAATGAGCAGTTCTTC.

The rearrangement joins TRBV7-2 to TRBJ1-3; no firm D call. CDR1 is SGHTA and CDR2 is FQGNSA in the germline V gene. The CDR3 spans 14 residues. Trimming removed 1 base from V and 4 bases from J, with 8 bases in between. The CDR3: CASSLGQLGNTIYF. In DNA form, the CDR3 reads TGTGCCAGCAGCTTAGGCCAGTTAGGAAACACCATATATTTT. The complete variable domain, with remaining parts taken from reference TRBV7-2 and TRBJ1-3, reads GAGVSQSPSNKVTEKGKDVELRCDPISGHTALYWYRQSLGQGLEFLIYFQGNSAPDKSGLPSDRFSAERTGGSVSTLTIQRTQQEDSAVYLCASSLGQLGNTIYFGEGSWLTVV.

CDR3 amino acids: CASSRTYGYTF. DNA for the CDR3: TGTGCCAGCAGTCGAACTTATGGCTACACCTTC. The chain couples TRBV2 to TRBJ1-2; the D is unclear. The CDR3 spans 11 residues. Trimming took off 5 bases at V and 5 bases at J, with 6 bases between the two ends. CDR1 SNHLY and CDR2 FYNNEI come from the germline V gene.

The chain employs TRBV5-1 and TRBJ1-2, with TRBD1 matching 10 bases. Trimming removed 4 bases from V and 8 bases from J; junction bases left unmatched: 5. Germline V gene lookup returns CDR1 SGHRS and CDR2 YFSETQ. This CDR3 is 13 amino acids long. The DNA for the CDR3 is TGCGCCAGCAGCATCGGGACAGGGGTAGGCTACACCTTC. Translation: CASSIGTGVGYTF.

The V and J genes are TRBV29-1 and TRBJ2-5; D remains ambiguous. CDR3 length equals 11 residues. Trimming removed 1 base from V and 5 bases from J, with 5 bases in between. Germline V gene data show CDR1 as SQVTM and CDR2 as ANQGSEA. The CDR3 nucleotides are TGCAGCGTTGAAGCCCGGGAGACCCAGTACTTC. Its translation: CSVEARETQYF. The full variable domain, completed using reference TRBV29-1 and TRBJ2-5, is SAVISQKPSRDICQRGTSLTIQCQVDSQVTMMFWYRQQPGQSLTLIATANQGSEATYESGFVIDKFPISRPNLTFSTLTVSNMSPEDSSIYLCSVEARETQYFGPGTRLLVL.

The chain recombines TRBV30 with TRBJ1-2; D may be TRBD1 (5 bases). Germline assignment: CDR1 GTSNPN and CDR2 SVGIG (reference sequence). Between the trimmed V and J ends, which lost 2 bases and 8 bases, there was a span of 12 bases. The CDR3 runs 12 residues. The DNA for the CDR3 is TGTGCCTGGAGTTTCCGCAGGGAAGGCTACACCTTC. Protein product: CAWSFRREGYTF.

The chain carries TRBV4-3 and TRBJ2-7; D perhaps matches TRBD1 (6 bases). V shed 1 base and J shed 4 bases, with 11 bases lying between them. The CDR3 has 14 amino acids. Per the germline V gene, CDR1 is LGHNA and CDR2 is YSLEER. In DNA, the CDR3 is TGCGCCAGCAGCCAAGGGACAGAAATATACGAGCAGTACTTC. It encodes CASSQGTEIYEQYF.

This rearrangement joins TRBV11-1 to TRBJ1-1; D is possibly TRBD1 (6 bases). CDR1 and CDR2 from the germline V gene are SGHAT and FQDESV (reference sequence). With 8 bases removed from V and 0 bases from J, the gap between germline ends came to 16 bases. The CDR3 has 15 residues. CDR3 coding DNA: TGTGCCAGCCGCTGGGGGACAAGCATGAACACTGAAGCTTTCTTT. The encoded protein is CASRWGTSMNTEAFF. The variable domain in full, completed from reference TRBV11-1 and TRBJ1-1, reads EAEVAQSPRYKITEKSQAVAFWCDPISGHATLYWYRQILGQGPELLVQFQDESVVDDSQLPKDRFSAERLKGVDSTLKIQPAELGDSAMYLCASRWGTSMNTEAFFGQGTRLTVV.